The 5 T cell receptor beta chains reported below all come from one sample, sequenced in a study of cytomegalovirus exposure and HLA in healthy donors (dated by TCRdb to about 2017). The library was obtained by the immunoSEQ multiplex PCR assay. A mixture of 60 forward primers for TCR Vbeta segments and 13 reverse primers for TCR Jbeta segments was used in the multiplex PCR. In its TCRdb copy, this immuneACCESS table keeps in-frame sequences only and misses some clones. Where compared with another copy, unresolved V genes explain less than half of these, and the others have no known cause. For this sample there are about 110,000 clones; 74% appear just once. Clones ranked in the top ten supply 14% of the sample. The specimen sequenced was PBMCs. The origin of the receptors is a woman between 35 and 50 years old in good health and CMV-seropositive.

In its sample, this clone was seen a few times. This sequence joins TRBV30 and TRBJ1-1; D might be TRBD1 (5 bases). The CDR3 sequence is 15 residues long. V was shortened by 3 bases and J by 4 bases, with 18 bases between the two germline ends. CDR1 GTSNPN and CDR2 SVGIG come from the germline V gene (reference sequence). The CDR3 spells CAWRYPGGWSTEAFF. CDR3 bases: TGTGCCTGGAGGTACCCCGGGGGTTGGAGCACTGAAGCTTTCTTT.

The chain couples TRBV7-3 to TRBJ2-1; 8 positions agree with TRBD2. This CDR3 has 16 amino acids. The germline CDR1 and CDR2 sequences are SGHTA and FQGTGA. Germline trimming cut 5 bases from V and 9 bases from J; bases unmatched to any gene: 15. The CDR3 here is CASSPRGRGGLGEQFF. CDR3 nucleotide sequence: TGTGCCAGCAGCCCCCGAGGTCGGGGGGGCCTTGGTGAGCAGTTCTTC. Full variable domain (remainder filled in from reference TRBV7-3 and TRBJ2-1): GAGVSQTPSNKVTEKGKYVELRCDPISGHTALYWYRQSLGQGPEFLIYFQGTGAADDSGLPNDRFFAVRPEGSVSTLKIQRTERGDSAVYLCASSPRGRGGLGEQFFGPGTRLTVL.

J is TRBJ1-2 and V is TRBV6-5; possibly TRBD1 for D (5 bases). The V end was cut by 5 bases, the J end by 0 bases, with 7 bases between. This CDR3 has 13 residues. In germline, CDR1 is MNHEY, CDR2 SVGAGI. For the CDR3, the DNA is TGTGCCAGCAGTGTGACAGCTAACTATGGCTACACCTTC. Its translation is CASSVTANYGYTF.

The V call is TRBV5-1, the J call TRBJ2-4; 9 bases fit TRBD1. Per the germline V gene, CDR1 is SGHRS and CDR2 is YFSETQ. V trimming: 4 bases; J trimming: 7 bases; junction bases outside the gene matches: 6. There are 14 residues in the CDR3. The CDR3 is CASSPGTGMNIQYF. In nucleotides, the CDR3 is TGCGCCAGCAGCCCCGGGACAGGGATGAACATTCAGTACTTC.

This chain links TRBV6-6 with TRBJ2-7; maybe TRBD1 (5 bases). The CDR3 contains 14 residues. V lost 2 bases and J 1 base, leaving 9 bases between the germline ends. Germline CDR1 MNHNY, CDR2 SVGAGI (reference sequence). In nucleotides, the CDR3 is TGTGCCAGCAGTTACGACAGTTCGTCCTACGAGCAGTACTTC. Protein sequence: CASSYDSSSYEQYF.